The source of this T cell receptor (beta chain) is a study of T cells in Graves' hyperthyroidism and ophthalmopathy. The CDR3 is 14 residues long. Germline V lookup: CDR1 MDHEN, CDR2 SYDVKM. The ends were cut back, 4 bases at V and 10 bases at J, with 17 bases in the middle. Amplification targeted TCR beta CDR3 regions from RNA transcripts. A first-round RT-PCR of the TCR CDR3 used the HTBI primer set. MiXCR, run by TCRdb on the multiplex PCR reads, gives a single entry per CDR3 protein. The sample contains around 380,000 distinct CDR3 sequences, approximately 12% of which appear only once. The blood sample dates from first hyperthyroidism diagnosis, preceding any ophthalmopathy symptoms.

Material: blood. The rearrangement uses TRBV28 and TRBJ2-1; D may be TRBD1 or TRBD2 (5 bases each). The receptor was isolated from a man aged 30 to 39 with Graves' hyperthyroidism that later progressed to Graves' ophthalmopathy. CDR3 residues: CASSYGALEGEQFF. CDR3 nucleotide sequence: TGTGCCAGCAGTTACGGGGCCCTAGAGGGGGAGCAGTTCTTC.